This entry is about one TCR beta chain. Its antigen is undetermined. This could be a read error, since a much larger clone is one nucleotide away. Investigators excluded patients with uncontrolled infection, other autoimmune disease, pregnancy or lactation. This sample was taken from a study of T cells in Graves' hyperthyroidism and ophthalmopathy. As for the study in general: Peripheral blood was acquired at first diagnosis, ahead of any therapy whatsoever. Study-wide points: Also found in blood were most expanded thyroid clonotypes above 0.001.

Using RNA transcripts as the source, TCR beta CDR3 regions were amplified. A set of HTBI primers served as the primers for a first-round RT-PCR of the TCR CDR3. MiXCR, applied by TCRdb to the multiplex PCR reads, yields one record per CDR3 protein. The data hold about 720,000 distinct CDR3 sequences, with around 20% observed a single time. The source of this sequence is a woman between 45 and 65 years old with Graves' hyperthyroidism that later progressed to Graves' ophthalmopathy. The specimen was blood.

CDR3 DNA: TGTGCCAGCAGCATCGACAGGGCGGTAGATACGCAGTATTTT. Translating it yields CASSIDRAVDTQYF. The chain carries TRBV5-5 and TRBJ2-3; 7 nucleotides line up with TRBD1. Looked up from germline, CDR1 is SGHKS and CDR2 is YYEKEE (reference sequence). The CDR3 has 14 amino acids. The trim removed 4 bases at V and 5 bases at J, leaving 7 bases unmatched.